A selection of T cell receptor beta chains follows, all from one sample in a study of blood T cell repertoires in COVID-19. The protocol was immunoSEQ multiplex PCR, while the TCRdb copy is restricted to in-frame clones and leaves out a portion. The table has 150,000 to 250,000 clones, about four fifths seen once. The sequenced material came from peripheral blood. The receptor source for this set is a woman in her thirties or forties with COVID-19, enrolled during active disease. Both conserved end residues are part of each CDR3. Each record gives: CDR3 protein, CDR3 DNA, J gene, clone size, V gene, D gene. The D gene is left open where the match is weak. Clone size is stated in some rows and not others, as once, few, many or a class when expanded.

CDR3: CASSLKGGEATGELFF; DNA: TGTGCCAGCAGCTTAAAGGGAGGGGAGGCCACCGGGGAGCTGTTTTTT; J: TRBJ2-2; size: .; V: TRBV7-3; D: TRBD2
CDR3: CASNRQGTAYEQYF; DNA: TGTGCCAGCAACCGACAGGGGACAGCCTACGAGCAGTACTTC; J: TRBJ2-7; size: few; V: TRBV6-6; D: TRBD1
CDR3: CASSLARGSEKLFF; DNA: TGTGCCAGCAGCTTAGCCAGGGGGAGTGAAAAACTGTTTTTT; J: TRBJ1-4; size: .; V: TRBV11-2; D: TRBD1
CDR3: CASSLASDRGDTEAFF; DNA: TGCGCCAGCAGCTTGGCCAGCGACAGGGGGGACACTGAAGCTTTCTTT; J: TRBJ1-1; size: .; V: TRBV5-1; D: TRBD1
CDR3: CASSQDSYNEQFF; DNA: TGCGCCAGCAGCCAGGACAGTTACAATGAGCAGTTCTTC; J: TRBJ2-1; size: once; V: TRBV5-1; D: .
CDR3: CASSLSGLSDTQYF; DNA: TGCGCCAGCAGCCTCTCAGGACTGTCAGATACGCAGTATTTT; J: TRBJ2-3; size: .; V: TRBV4-1; D: .
CDR3: CAISESSGPSGTQYF; DNA: TGTGCCATCAGTGAGTCTAGCGGGCCCTCGGGGACCCAGTACTTC; J: TRBJ2-5; size: .; V: TRBV10-3; D: TRBD2
CDR3: CSTTPGQRYNEQFF; DNA: TGCAGCACTACGCCGGGACAGAGATACAATGAGCAGTTCTTC; J: TRBJ2-1; size: .; V: TRBV29-1; D: TRBD1
CDR3: CASSSSYGYTF; DNA: TGTGCCAGCAGTTCCAGTTATGGCTACACCTTC; J: TRBJ1-2; size: .; V: TRBV28; D: .
CDR3: CASSPAQGVNTEAFF; DNA: TGTGCCAGCTCACCCGCACAGGGGGTTAACACTGAAGCTTTCTTT; J: TRBJ1-1; size: .; V: TRBV18; D: TRBD1
CDR3: CASRRGGEYEQYF; DNA: TGTGCCAGCAGGCGGGGGGGGGAGTACGAGCAGTACTTC; J: TRBJ2-7; size: many; V: TRBV7-2; D: TRBD2
CDR3: CASSYDTPYQPQHF; DNA: TGTGCCAGCAGTTACGACACACCTTATCAGCCCCAGCATTTT; J: TRBJ1-5; size: .; V: TRBV6-6; D: .
CDR3: CASSSRSGSGTLRDTQYF; DNA: TGTGCCAGTAGTTCCCGATCGGGGAGCGGGACTCTAAGAGATACGCAGTATTTT; J: TRBJ2-3; size: .; V: TRBV19; D: TRBD2
CDR3: CASSQQGDTEAFF; DNA: TGCGCCAGCAGCCAACAGGGGGACACTGAAGCTTTCTTT; J: TRBJ1-1; size: .; V: TRBV5-1; D: TRBD1
CDR3: CASSGKPGQVSWGNQPQHF; DNA: TGTGCCAGCAGTGGCAAGCCGGGACAGGTCAGTTGGGGCAATCAGCCCCAGCATTTT; J: TRBJ1-5; size: once; V: TRBV6-1; D: TRBD1
CDR3: CAWEKIAGENQETQYF; DNA: TGTGCCTGGGAGAAAATAGCGGGGGAGAACCAAGAGACCCAGTACTTC; J: TRBJ2-5; size: .; V: TRBV30; D: TRBD2
CDR3: CASSLKGGGRQFF; DNA: TGTGCCAGCAGCTTAAAGGGCGGGGGGAGGCAGTTCTTC; J: TRBJ2-1; size: .; V: TRBV7-9; D: TRBD2
CDR3: CASSLGWEITDTQYF; DNA: TGCGCCAGCAGCTTGGGCTGGGAGATCACAGATACGCAGTATTTT; J: TRBJ2-3; size: .; V: TRBV5-1; D: .
CDR3: CASSIAGSSYEQYF; DNA: TGTGCCAGCAGTATAGCGGGGAGCTCCTACGAGCAGTACTTC; J: TRBJ2-7; size: .; V: TRBV5-4; D: TRBD2
CDR3: CASSWGTGGNTEAFF; DNA: TGTGCCAGCAGCTGGGGGACAGGGGGGAACACTGAAGCTTTCTTT; J: TRBJ1-1; size: .; V: TRBV11-2; D: TRBD1
CDR3: CATSHSGSHKTQYF; DNA: TGTGCCACCAGTCACAGCGGGAGTCATAAGACCCAGTACTTC; J: TRBJ2-5; size: .; V: TRBV24-1; D: TRBD2
CDR3: CASSLDGGELFF; DNA: TGTGCCAGCAGCTTGGACGGGGGGGAGCTGTTTTTT; J: TRBJ2-2; size: .; V: TRBV5-8; D: .
CDR3: CASSRLQDNEQFF; DNA: TGTGCCAGCTCACGACTCCAAGACAATGAGCAGTTCTTC; J: TRBJ2-1; size: once; V: TRBV18; D: .
CDR3: CASSAHQGAINEQFF; DNA: TGTGCCAGCAGCGCCCACCAGGGGGCGATCAATGAGCAGTTCTTC; J: TRBJ2-1; size: .; V: TRBV5-8; D: TRBD1
CDR3: CASRGLETQYF; DNA: TGCGCCAGCAGGGGCCTGGAGACCCAGTACTTC; J: TRBJ2-5; size: .; V: TRBV5-1; D: .